The 19 T cell receptor beta chains below were found in one sample sequenced in a study of OX40 agonist ivuxolimab in advanced cancers. The protocol was immunoSEQ multiplex PCR, while the TCRdb copy is restricted to in-frame clones and leaves out a portion. The sample has about 17,000 clones; 55% to 75% are singletons. The source material was CD4+ or CD8+ T cells sorted from blood, sampled in a trial of the OX40 agonist ivuxolimab. These receptors were collected from an adult with an advanced solid tumor such as melanoma, head and neck, liver or kidney cancer.

This sequence joins TRBV9 and TRBJ2-1, with 9 nucleotides matching TRBD1. The germline gives CDR1 SGDLS, CDR2 YYNGEE. This CDR3 has 13 amino acids. V lost 7 bases, J lost 5 bases, and 4 bases stayed unmatched. The DNA of the CDR3 is TGTGCCAGCGGGACAGGGAACAACAATGAGCAGTTCTTC. The encoded protein is CASGTGNNNEQFF.

The chain uses TRBV13 and TRBJ2-6; D may be TRBD1 (5 bases). Trimming pared 6 bases from V and 5 bases from J, leaving 14 bases between. CDR1 is PRHDT and CDR2 is FYEKMQ in the germline V gene (reference sequence). This CDR3 comprises 15 residues. CDR3 DNA: TGTGCCAGCAGTTACAGGCCGTTAAGGGCCAACGTCCTGACTTTC. It encodes CASSYRPLRANVLTF. Supplemented by reference TRBV13 and TRBJ2-6, the full variable domain reads AAGVIQSPRHLIKEKRETATLKCYPIPRHDTVYWYQQGPGQDPQFLISFYEKMQSDKGSIPDRFSAQQFSDYHSELNMSSLELGDSALYFCASSYRPLRANVLTFGAGSRLTVL.

The rearrangement uses TRBV28 and TRBJ1-1; D call uncertain. Germline loops: CDR1 MDHEN, CDR2 SYDVKM. With 7 bases removed from V and 1 base from J, the gap between germline ends came to 10 bases. The CDR3 has 13 residues. CDR3 amino acids: CASTLPGNTEAFF. The CDR3 DNA reads TGTGCCAGCACCCTCCCCGGGAACACTGAAGCTTTCTTT.

In this sample, this clone turned up many times. V and J are TRBV19 and TRBJ2-5; TRBD2 might be the D (6 bases). The CDR3 is made up of 11 amino acids. CDR1 LNHDA and CDR2 SQIVND come from the germline V gene (reference sequence). The V gene lost 6 bases and the J gene lost 7 bases, with 9 bases spanning the gap. CDR3 amino acids: CASRNGGTQYF. DNA for the CDR3: TGTGCCAGTAGAAACGGGGGGACCCAGTACTTC. Combining the CDR3 with reference TRBV19 and TRBJ2-5 gives the whole variable domain DGGITQSPKYLFRKEGQNVTLSCEQNLNHDAMYWYRQDPGQGLRLIYYSQIVNDFQKGDIAEGYSVSREKKESFPLTVTSAQKNPTAFYLCASRNGGTQYFGPGTRLLVL.

The genes are TRBV19 and TRBJ2-3, with unresolved D. Germline V gene data show CDR1 as LNHDA and CDR2 as SQIVND (reference sequence). V was clipped by 7 bases and J by 5 bases, with 13 bases between them. There are 13 residues in the CDR3. The CDR3 protein is CASISGNLDTQYF. CDR3 bases: TGTGCCAGTATCTCTGGGAATCTAGATACGCAGTATTTT.

The V call is TRBV27, the J call TRBJ2-3; 8 bases fit TRBD1. Trimming at V came to 4 bases and at J to 2 bases, leaving 2 bases not matched to a gene. Germline assignment: CDR1 MNHEY and CDR2 SMNVEV (reference sequence). This CDR3 region has 14 residues. CDR3 region: CASSWTGNTDTQYF. The CDR3 region has the DNA TGTGCCAGCAGTTGGACAGGGAACACAGATACGCAGTATTTT.

The V call is TRBV7-9, the J call TRBJ2-7; 10 nucleotides match TRBD2. Germline CDR1 reads SEHNR; CDR2 reads FQNEAQ (reference sequence). The CDR3 has 16 amino acids. V gave up 5 bases and J gave up 1 base; unmatched junction bases: 8. The CDR3 DNA sequence: TGTGCCAGCAGCACGAACCTAGCGGGGGCGTCCTACGAGCAGTACTTC. The encoded protein is CASSTNLAGASYEQYF.

The CDR3 region is CASSSRDNPSEQYF. The CDR3 DNA reads as TGCGCCAGCAGCTCCCGGGACAACCCTAGCGAGCAGTACTTC. The chain joins TRBV4-3 to TRBJ2-7; perhaps TRBD1 as D (6 bases). V was pared by 5 bases and J by 6 bases, with 17 bases between. The CDR3 length is 14 residues. The germline CDR1 and CDR2 sequences are LGHNA and YSLEER.

The chain is built from TRBV30 and TRBJ2-7; D remains ambiguous. Germline lookup yields CDR1 GTSNPN and CDR2 SVGIG (reference sequence). Trimming removed 5 bases at V and 3 bases at J, with 17 bases between. This CDR3 is built from 14 residues. The DNA of the CDR3 is TGTGCCTGGTCTAGTGCTTCACGAGGCTACGAGCAGTACTTC. Translating it yields CAWSSASRGYEQYF.

The rearrangement joins TRBV28 to TRBJ2-3, with D hard to call. Trimming took off 3 bases at V and 2 bases at J, with 12 bases between the two ends. Germline V lookup: CDR1 MDHEN, CDR2 SYDVKM. This CDR3 contains 15 residues. CDR3 in DNA: TGTGCCAGCAGTTTCCCGGGTCAATTCACAGATACGCAGTATTTT. Translation: CASSFPGQFTDTQYF.

V gene TRBV7-3 combines with J gene TRBJ2-7; D possibly uses TRBD1 or TRBD2 (5 bases each). The CDR3 runs to 14 residues. Trimming took 5 bases from V and 0 from J, leaving 11 bases between them. Germline CDR1 and CDR2: SGHTA and FQGTGA. The CDR3 DNA sequence: TGTGCCAGCAGCGAGACAGCGGTCTCCTACGAGCAGTACTTC. Protein product: CASSETAVSYEQYF.

The chain is built from TRBV9 and TRBJ2-7; D not resolved. This CDR3 region has 14 residues. The germline CDR1 and CDR2 sequences are SGDLS and YYNGEE. Between the trimmed V and J ends, which lost 0 bases and 0 bases, there was a span of 7 bases. The CDR3 DNA follows: TGTGCCAGCAGCGTAGCAAGGAGCTCCTACGAGCAGTACTTC. Its protein is CASSVARSSYEQYF. Complete variable domain (other parts from reference TRBV9 and TRBJ2-7): DSGVTQTPKHLITATGQRVTLRCSPRSGDLSVYWYQQSLDQGLQFLIQYYNGEERAKGNILERFSAQQFPDLHSELNLSSLELGDSALYFCASSVARSSYEQYFGPGTRLTVT.

The chain is built from TRBV11-1 and TRBJ2-5, with D unclear. The V and J ends lost 5 bases and 3 bases respectively, with 13 bases between them. CDR1 and CDR2 (germline): SGHAT, FQDESV (reference sequence). CDR3 length: 14 residues. CDR3 sequence reads: CASSPEVGEETQYF. The CDR3 DNA follows: TGTGCCAGCAGCCCAGAGGTAGGAGAAGAGACCCAGTACTTC.

The chain links TRBV13 to TRBJ2-3, with 10 bases aligning to TRBD2. The CDR3 runs to 16 residues. The germline gives CDR1 PRHDT, CDR2 FYEKMQ (reference sequence). V trimming: 5 bases; J trimming: 2 bases; junction bases outside the gene matches: 7. The chain's CDR3 is CASSKRSGGNTDTQYF. The CDR3 nucleotides read TGTGCCAGCAGCAAACGTAGCGGGGGGAACACAGATACGCAGTATTTT.

The chain combines TRBV25-1 with TRBJ2-7; D remains ambiguous. The length of the CDR3 is 15 residues. The V gene lost 0 bases and the J gene lost 0 bases, with 9 bases spanning the gap. Germline V lookup: CDR1 MGHDK, CDR2 SYGVNS. CDR3 in DNA: TGTGCCAGCAGTGAATACGGACCTTCCTCCTACGAGCAGTACTTC. Amino acid sequence: CASSEYGPSSYEQYF.

There are a few counts of this clone. The chain combines TRBV29-1 with TRBJ1-3, with 7 bases matching TRBD1. V lost 5 bases, J lost 0 bases, and 7 bases stayed unmatched. This CDR3 spans 15 amino acids. Per germline, CDR1 SQVTM and CDR2 ANQGSEA. The CDR3 loop is CSVTKNRGSGNTIYF. The CDR3 DNA follows: TGCAGCGTTACCAAAAACAGGGGCTCTGGAAACACCATATATTTT.

This clone ranks as medium-sized. The chain has TRBV27 and TRBJ1-2; TRBD1 might be the D (5 bases). The CDR3 consists of 15 residues. Trimming cost V 5 bases and J 0 bases, with 13 bases left between them. Germline CDR1 and CDR2: MNHEY and SMNVEV (reference sequence). For the CDR3, the DNA is TGTGCCAGCAGTCCTAGACAGATTACTAACTATGGCTACACCTTC. This gives the protein CASSPRQITNYGYTF.

Written as DNA, the CDR3 is TGCGCCAGCAGCTTGTGGGAGACCCAGTACTTC. Encoded protein: CASSLWETQYF. The rearrangement links TRBV5-1 to TRBJ2-5; D unclear. V was shortened by 1 base and J by 5 bases, with 3 bases between the two germline ends. Looked up from germline, CDR1 is SGHRS and CDR2 is YFSETQ. There are 11 residues in the CDR3.

The J gene is TRBJ2-7, the V gene TRBV6-6; D is perhaps TRBD1 (6 bases). The CDR3 extends over 15 amino acids. V gave up 8 bases and J gave up 5 bases, with 22 bases separating them. Per germline, CDR1 MNHNY and CDR2 SVGAGI (reference sequence). CDR3 loop: CASGEGVSSSDEQYF. In DNA form, the CDR3 reads TGTGCCAGCGGCGAGGGGGTGAGTAGCTCGGACGAGCAGTACTTC.